Shown below are 6 T cell receptor beta chains from a single sample sequenced in a study of blood T cell repertoires in COVID-19. Using immunoSEQ multiplex PCR, the repertoire was profiled, and TCRdb retains in-frame clones only, with some absent. The sample lists fewer than 450,000 clones, over 75% seen once, with roughly 1% in the top ten. The sequenced sample was PBMCs or T cells enriched from blood (not recorded which). These receptors were obtained from a woman aged 25 to 45 who had recovered from COVID-19.

The chain carries TRBV9 and TRBJ1-2; 7 positions agree with TRBD1. The CDR3 length is 18 residues. V lost 0 bases to trimming and J lost 7 bases; unmatched junction nucleotides: 18. In germline, CDR1 is SGDLS, CDR2 YYNGEE. The CDR3 is CASSVELRTGGGYGGYTF. The CDR3 DNA sequence: TGTGCCAGCAGCGTAGAACTTAGGACAGGAGGGGGGTATGGTGGCTACACCTTC.

This chain links TRBV12-3 or TRBV12-4 with TRBJ1-1; TRBD1 is a possible D gene (6 bases). The CDR3 is 12 residues long. Trimming took 5 bases from V and 7 from J, leaving 11 bases between them. CDR3 in DNA: TGTGCCAGCAGTCCATCAGGGGTTGAAGCTTTCTTT. It is translated as CASSPSGVEAFF.

The rearrangement links TRBV30 to TRBJ1-1; no clear D gene. V lost 2 bases to trimming and J lost 5 bases, with 15 bases between them. From germline, CDR1 is GTSNPN and CDR2 SVGIG (reference sequence). This CDR3 spans 14 amino acids. CDR3 loop: CAWSFSAGRTEAFF. For the CDR3, the DNA is TGTGCCTGGAGTTTTTCCGCGGGGAGGACTGAAGCTTTCTTT. Drawing the rest from reference TRBV30 and TRBJ1-1, the complete variable domain is SQTIHQWPATLVQPVGSPLSLECTVEGTSNPNLYWYRQAAGRGLQLLFYSVGIGQISSEVPQNLSASRPQDRQFILSSKKLLLSDSGFYLCAWSFSAGRTEAFFGQGTRLTVV.

The chain uses TRBV9 and TRBJ2-2; 9 nucleotides align to TRBD2. Germline V lookup: CDR1 SGDLS, CDR2 YYNGEE. CDR3 length: 16 amino acids. The V gene end was trimmed by 0 bases and the J gene end by 5 bases; junction bases not matched to a gene: 5. CDR3 in amino acids: CASSVGSGGWTGELFF. In DNA form, the CDR3 reads TGTGCCAGCAGCGTAGGTAGCGGGGGTTGGACCGGGGAGCTGTTTTTT.

V is TRBV27 and J is TRBJ2-7, with D possibly TRBD1 on 5 matching bases. Germline loops: CDR1 MNHEY, CDR2 SMNVEV (reference sequence). Trimming pared 5 bases from V and 2 bases from J, leaving 13 bases between. The CDR3 is 14 residues long. This CDR3 reads CASSHGAGTYEQYF. CDR3 DNA: TGTGCCAGCAGTCACGGCGCAGGGACCTACGAGCAGTACTTC.

The chain employs TRBV30 and TRBJ1-4; 7 positions match TRBD1. This CDR3 is built from 14 residues. Unmatched junction bases numbered 5, after V lost 4 bases and J lost 3 bases. CDR1 GTSNPN and CDR2 SVGIG come from the germline V gene (reference sequence). The DNA for the CDR3 is TGTGCCTGGACGGCCGGGACAGCTAATGAAAAACTGTTTTTT. It yields the protein CAWTAGTANEKLFF.